These 15 T cell receptor beta chains share one sample of origin, sequenced in a study of blood T cell repertoires in COVID-19 (dated by TCRdb to about 2020). Receptors were amplified or captured by the immunoSEQ multiplex PCR assay. The source is immuneACCESS, and TCRdb retained only in-frame sequences with V and J called. Part of the clones is not carried over; for the studies checked, unresolved V genes explain less than half of this, and the remainder is unexplained. Recorded for this sample are 200,000 to 250,000 clones; around four fifths of them occurred a single time. The ten biggest clones cover 14% to 15% of the sample. Sequenced material: PBMCs or T cells enriched from blood (not recorded which). These receptors were obtained from a man aged 35-49 years who had recovered from COVID-19.

The chain combines TRBV19 with TRBJ2-6, with 9 nucleotides matching TRBD1. The CDR3 loop spans 16 amino acids. Looked up from germline, CDR1 is LNHDA and CDR2 is SQIVND (reference sequence). CDR3 amino acids: CASGDRDRSGANVLTF. Written as DNA, the CDR3 is TGTGCTTCTGGGGACAGGGACCGCTCTGGGGCCAACGTCCTGACTTTC.

This sequence joins TRBV24-1 and TRBJ1-1, with TRBD1 as a possible D gene (6 bases). V lost 4 bases and J 11 bases, leaving 16 bases between the germline ends. The CDR3 is made up of 13 amino acids. CDR1 and CDR2 (germline): KGHDR, SFDVKD. Written as DNA, the CDR3 is TGTGCCACCAGTGAATACATAGGGGGTAGGGCTTTCTTT. Amino acid sequence: CATSEYIGGRAFF.

CDR3 DNA sequence: TGCGCCAGCAGCTTGAGCGGCAGTAGCAATCAGCCCCAGCATTTT. Its protein product is CASSLSGSSNQPQHF. The chain links TRBV5-1 to TRBJ1-5; D remains ambiguous. Trimming cost V 1 base and J 0 bases, with 8 bases left between them. The CDR3 is made up of 15 amino acids. Germline V gene lookup returns CDR1 SGHRS and CDR2 YFSETQ.

J is TRBJ2-1 and V is TRBV2, with D possibly being TRBD1 (5 bases). V gave up 3 bases and J gave up 0 bases, with 9 bases separating them. There are 15 residues in the CDR3. The germline V gene has CDR1 SNHLY and CDR2 FYNNEI. CDR3 loop: CASSDATVSYNEQFF. The CDR3 bases are TGTGCCAGCAGTGACGCGACAGTCTCCTACAATGAGCAGTTCTTC.

The chain couples TRBV18 to TRBJ2-2; 9 positions agree with TRBD2. The CDR3 contains 21 residues. Losses at the gene ends were 2 bases for V and 3 bases for J; bases not matched to a gene: 19. The germline V gene encodes CDR1 KGHSH and CDR2 LQKENI. The CDR3 loop reads CASSPSRRGLASRDDTGELFF. CDR3 in DNA: TGTGCCAGCTCACCATCTAGGCGGGGACTAGCCAGTCGGGATGACACCGGGGAGCTGTTTTTT.

The gene calls are TRBV9 and TRBJ2-3; the match to TRBD2 covers 7 bases. Per germline, CDR1 SGDLS and CDR2 YYNGEE. V lost 3 bases and J lost 2; bases outside the gene matches: 6. The CDR3 length is 15 residues. The CDR3 DNA is TGTGCCAGCAGCGAGTACGGGGGGACCACAGATACGCAGTATTTT. This sequence encodes CASSEYGGTTDTQYF.

The V gene is TRBV19, the J gene TRBJ2-7, with D possibly TRBD1 on 6 matching bases. The CDR3 is 13 residues long. V shed 7 bases and J shed 0 bases, with 10 bases lying between them. Germline assignment: CDR1 LNHDA and CDR2 SQIVND (reference sequence). As DNA, the CDR3 is TGTGCCAGTAACGACAGGAACTCCTACGAGCAGTACTTC. It yields the protein CASNDRNSYEQYF.

This chain links TRBV7-3 with TRBJ2-2; D is perhaps TRBD2 (6 bases). Trimming cost V 4 bases and J 7 bases, with 16 bases left between them. Germline CDR1 and CDR2: SGHTA and FQGTGA. The CDR3 covers 15 residues. The CDR3 DNA reads as TGTGCCAGCAGCTCAGGGACTCGGGGCGTCGGGGAGCTGTTTTTT. This sequence encodes CASSSGTRGVGELFF.

The V call is TRBV16, the J call TRBJ2-1; possibly TRBD1 for D (5 bases). Germline lookup yields CDR1 KGHSY and CDR2 FQNENV. With 4 bases removed from V and 5 bases from J, the gap between germline ends came to 9 bases. This CDR3 spans 13 amino acids. The CDR3 DNA is TGTGCCAGCAGCCCCAGGGTGAACAATGAGCAGTTCTTC. This codes for CASSPRVNNEQFF.

This chain links TRBV5-1 with TRBJ2-3; tentatively, D is TRBD2 (5 bases). Germline loops: CDR1 SGHRS, CDR2 YFSETQ. The CDR3 covers 13 residues. V lost 2 bases and J lost 3, with 7 bases in between. The CDR3 DNA reads as TGCGCCAGCAGCTTACTAGTAACAGATACGCAGTATTTT. This encodes CASSLLVTDTQYF.

The rearrangement links TRBV9 to TRBJ1-2; 7 bases map to TRBD1. The CDR3 is 15 residues long. Germline loops: CDR1 SGDLS, CDR2 YYNGEE. With V trimmed by 0 bases and J by 3 bases, 5 bases remained unmatched. CDR3 sequence reads: CASSVGDSEYYGYTF. DNA for the CDR3: TGTGCCAGCAGCGTAGGGGACAGCGAATACTATGGCTACACCTTC. The whole variable domain, filled in from reference TRBV9 and TRBJ1-2, reads DSGVTQTPKHLITATGQRVTLRCSPRSGDLSVYWYQQSLDQGLQFLIQYYNGEERAKGNILERFSAQQFPDLHSELNLSSLELGDSALYFCASSVGDSEYYGYTFGSGTRLTVV.

The V and J genes are TRBV7-2 and TRBJ1-1; D is perhaps TRBD1 (6 bases). The CDR3 spans 15 residues. V was trimmed by 5 bases and J by 2 bases, leaving 15 bases between them. Germline V gene lookup returns CDR1 SGHTA and CDR2 FQGNSA. CDR3 nucleotide sequence: TGTGCCAGCAGCGACCCAAGGGGGGGCAACACTGAAGCTTTCTTT. This gives the protein CASSDPRGGNTEAFF.

The rearrangement links TRBV5-1 to TRBJ1-3, with D hard to call. In germline, CDR1 is SGHRS, CDR2 YFSETQ. There are 16 residues in the CDR3. Trimming cost V 4 bases and J 4 bases, with 18 bases left between them. As DNA, the CDR3 is TGCGCCAGCAGCGCGGCCTCTATGGGTTCGGGAAACACCATATATTTT. Residues: CASSAASMGSGNTIYF.

The V call is TRBV7-9, the J call TRBJ1-4; D may be TRBD1 (5 bases). This CDR3 has 15 amino acids. Germline V CDR1 and CDR2: SEHNR, FQNEAQ (reference sequence). With 3 bases removed from V and 8 bases from J, the gap between germline ends came to 16 bases. This CDR3 is CASSFGAGLSEKLFF. CDR3 sequence (DNA): TGTGCCAGCAGCTTTGGGGCAGGGCTTAGCGAAAAACTGTTTTTT.

The chain has TRBV5-1 and TRBJ2-1; D not resolved. Trimming cost V 4 bases and J 7 bases, with 24 bases left between them. The length of the CDR3 is 17 residues. Germline V gene data show CDR1 as SGHRS and CDR2 as YFSETQ. The CDR3: CASSLTYHPSKENEQFF. CDR3 coding DNA: TGCGCCAGCAGCCTGACTTACCACCCCTCAAAGGAGAATGAGCAGTTCTTC.